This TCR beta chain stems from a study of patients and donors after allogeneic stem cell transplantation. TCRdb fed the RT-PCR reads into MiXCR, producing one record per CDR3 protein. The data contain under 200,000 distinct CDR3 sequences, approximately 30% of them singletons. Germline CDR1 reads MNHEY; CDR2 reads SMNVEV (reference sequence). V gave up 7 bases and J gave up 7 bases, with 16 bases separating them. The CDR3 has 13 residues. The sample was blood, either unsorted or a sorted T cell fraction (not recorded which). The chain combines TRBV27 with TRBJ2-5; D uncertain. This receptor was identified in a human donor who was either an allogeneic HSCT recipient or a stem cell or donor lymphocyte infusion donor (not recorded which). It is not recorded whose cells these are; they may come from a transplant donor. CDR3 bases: TGTGCCAGCAACGGGCAGGTTTTTTGGACCCAGTACTTC. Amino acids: CASNGQVFWTQYF.